The present entry profiles one TCR beta chain with its context. Its antigen is not identified. These data come from a study of CD8 T cells in ankylosing spondylitis. Study-wide findings and caveats: Typical of ankylosing spondylitis blood, it appeared, was a TCR beta motif of eight highly homologous variants. Matched ankylosing spondylitis synovial fluid reportedly showed significant enrichment of disease-linked clones. Both synovial fluid and blood in reactive arthritis had previously been reported to carry some motif variants.

Looked up from germline, CDR1 is LGHDT and CDR2 is YNNKEL (reference sequence). There are 18 residues in the CDR3. V was shortened by 1 base and J by 4 bases, with 19 bases between the two germline ends. TCR beta libraries were made by quantitative 5'-RACE with molecular barcodes. TCRdb reprocessed the 5' RACE reads via MiXCR and lists one record per CDR3 protein. The profile shows about 350,000 distinct CDR3 sequences, about 20% of them singletons. The chain uses TRBV3-1 and TRBJ2-2; D is unresolved. This TCR was sampled from a male donor with ankylosing spondylitis or in good health (not recorded which). The sample taken for sequencing was blood, either unsorted or a sorted T cell fraction (not recorded which). The CDR3 is CASSQVGAPGVATGELFF. The CDR3 nucleotides read TGTGCCAGCAGCCAAGTTGGAGCCCCAGGTGTGGCCACCGGGGAGCTGTTTTTT.